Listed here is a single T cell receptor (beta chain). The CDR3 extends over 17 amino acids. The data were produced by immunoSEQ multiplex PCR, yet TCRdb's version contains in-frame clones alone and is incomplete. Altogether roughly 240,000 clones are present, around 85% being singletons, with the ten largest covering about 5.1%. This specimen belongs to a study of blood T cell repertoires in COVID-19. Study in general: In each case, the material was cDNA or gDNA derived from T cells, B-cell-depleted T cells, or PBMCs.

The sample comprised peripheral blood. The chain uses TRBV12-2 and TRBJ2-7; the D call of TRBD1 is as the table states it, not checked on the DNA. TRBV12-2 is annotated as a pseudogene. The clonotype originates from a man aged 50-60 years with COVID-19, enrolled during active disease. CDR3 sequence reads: CASRARADSQGPSEQYF. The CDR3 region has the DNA TGTGCAAGTCGCGCCAGAGCCGACAGCCAGGGGCCCTCCGAGCAGTACTTC.